This T cell receptor (beta chain) is drawn from a study of identical twins. Findings of the study overall: There is a chance that invariant MAIT and iNKT cells partially muddied zero-insertion analyses. For cord blood, abundant beta clonotypes had fewer insertions, unlike memory repertoires, which showed none.

A remark on this clonotype: Its antigen is still unknown.

The V gene's germline CDR1 is MNHNS and CDR2 SASEGT. V was clipped by 2 bases and J by 5 bases; unmatched bases: 3. This CDR3 is built from 14 residues. TCRdb itself ran the 5' RACE reads through MiXCR, one entry per CDR3 protein. The sample lists about 490,000 distinct CDR3 sequences; about 15% were seen once. These data were also reused for a study on yellow fever vaccine responses in identical twins. According to that study: The authors reported partly convergent, partly personalized vaccine responses in identical twins.

V usage is TRBV6-1 and J usage is TRBJ1-2, with 9 bases fitting TRBD1. The specimen sequenced was CD4+ T cells sorted from blood. The sequence came from a woman aged 18-29 years in good health. CDR3 sequence reads: CASSELDRGYGYTF. The CDR3, as DNA: TGTGCCAGCAGTGAATTGGACAGGGGTTATGGCTACACCTTC.